This T cell receptor (beta chain) was retrieved from a study of T cell responses to AZD1222 COVID-19 vaccine. Notes on the study in general: Vaccination with two AZD1222 doses was followed by a rise in Spike-specific TCR breadth and depth.

This clone was observed a few times. Its antigen remains unknown. Second-dose groups at about 4 or about 12 weeks were pooled. This CDR3 contains 15 residues. Germline values: CDR1 MNHEY, CDR2 SVGAGI. V lost 5 bases to trimming and J lost 6 bases; unmatched junction nucleotides: 12. The data were produced by immunoSEQ multiplex PCR, yet TCRdb's version contains in-frame clones alone and is incomplete. The data show some 140,000 clones, with 90% to 95% seen just once and approximately 6.8% held by the top ten. This sequence originates from an adult who received the AZD1222 COVID-19 vaccine. The sequencing used peripheral blood, collected 28 days after the second AZD1222 dose. This rearrangement joins TRBV6-5 to TRBJ1-1, with 7 bases fitting TRBD1. The DNA of the CDR3 is TGTGCCAGCAGTCGCCAGGGGGTTTCGGTCTCTGAAGCTTTCTTT. Amino acids: CASSRQGVSVSEAFF.